This T cell receptor beta chain is from a study of T cells in Graves' hyperthyroidism and ophthalmopathy. Study-wide results and caveats: Ophthalmopathy, which appeared later, was predicted by the model a median 6.5 months before onset.

V was clipped by 5 bases and J by 4 bases, with 18 bases between them. CDR1 is LNHNV and CDR2 is YYDKDF in the germline V gene (reference sequence). The CDR3 is 16 residues long. Amplified TCR beta CDR3 regions derived from RNA transcripts. HTBI primers drove first-round RT-PCR of the TCR CDR3. TCRdb fed the multiplex PCR reads into MiXCR, producing one record per CDR3 protein. The sample lists approximately 510,000 distinct CDR3 sequences, about 45% occurring once. A word on this clonotype: The antigen remains undetermined.

The chain couples TRBV15 to TRBJ1-5, with D possibly TRBD1 on 5 matching bases. The receptor was derived from an adult woman with Graves' disease, either hyperthyroidism or ophthalmopathy (not recorded which). Sequenced material: peripheral blood or thyroid tissue (not recorded which). The CDR3 is CATSRRGSEGNQPQHF. In DNA, the CDR3 is TGTGCCACCAGCCGACGGGGGAGTGAGGGAAATCAGCCCCAGCATTTT.